Presented here are 14 T cell receptor beta chains from one specimen sequenced in a study of cytomegalovirus exposure and HLA in healthy donors. Primers: 60 Vbeta forward and 13 Jbeta reverse. TCRdb's table, derived via immunoSEQ multiplex PCR, lists solely in-frame clones and lacks some. Of roughly 100,000 clones in the sample, about 81% are singletons; the top ten hold less than 11%. Sequencing input: PBMCs. These receptors all come from a man aged 45-65 years in good health and CMV-seronegative.

This clone was found a few times. This chain links TRBV5-6 with TRBJ2-1, with D hard to call. Germline V lookup: CDR1 SGHDT, CDR2 YYEEEE. V was trimmed by 3 bases and J by 0 bases, leaving 16 bases between them. The CDR3 spans 17 residues. CDR3 residues: CASSYTYAASSYNEQFF. The CDR3 DNA is TGTGCCAGCAGCTACACATACGCGGCAAGCTCCTACAATGAGCAGTTCTTC.

The J gene is TRBJ1-2, the V gene TRBV27; perhaps TRBD1 as D (6 bases). Trimming removed 8 bases at V and 4 bases at J, with 14 bases between. CDR3 length: 13 residues. CDR1 is MNHEY and CDR2 is SMNVEV in the germline V gene (reference sequence). CDR3 loop: CASSLGGGYGYTF. In DNA form, the CDR3 reads TGTGCCAGCTCCCTAGGGGGTGGCTATGGCTACACCTTC.

At least ten counts were recorded for this clone. This chain uses TRBV7-9 with TRBJ2-7, with 13 bases matching TRBD2. Germline-derived CDR1 and CDR2 are SEHNR and FQNEAQ (reference sequence). Trimming cost V 5 bases and J 7 bases; bases outside gene matches: 8. CDR3 size: 15 residues. Here the CDR3 DNA reads TGTGCCAGCAGCCACCCGACTAGCGGGAGGTATGAGCAGTACTTC. This encodes CASSHPTSGRYEQYF.

This chain links TRBV11-3 with TRBJ2-3; D might be TRBD1 (6 bases). Trimming shortened V by 5 bases and J by 3 bases, and 15 bases separated the two germline ends. Germline V gene data show CDR1 as SGHNT and CDR2 as YENEEA. The CDR3 consists of 15 residues. CDR3 residues: CASSRSTGRTDTQYF. CDR3 coding DNA: TGTGCCAGCAGCCGATCGACAGGAAGGACAGATACGCAGTATTTT.

The CDR3 sequence is CASSIQGLNTEAFF. The CDR3 DNA sequence: TGTGCCAGTAGTATTCAGGGGTTGAACACTGAAGCTTTCTTT. The gene calls are TRBV19 and TRBJ1-1; TRBD1 is a possible D gene (6 bases). V was shortened by 3 bases and J by 0 bases, with 8 bases between the two germline ends. The germline V gene has CDR1 LNHDA and CDR2 SQIVND (reference sequence). The CDR3 extends over 14 amino acids.

The J gene is TRBJ2-7, the V gene TRBV7-2; 10 nucleotides match TRBD1. Germline assignment: CDR1 SGHTA and CDR2 FQGNSA. The CDR3 covers 15 residues. Trimming removed 6 bases from V and 4 bases from J; junction bases left unmatched: 9. The CDR3 bases are TGTGCCAGCAGGCCTAGACAGGGGGCTTTGTACGAGCAGTACTTC. This gives the protein CASRPRQGALYEQYF.

This clone was seen only a few times. The chain combines TRBV19 with TRBJ1-2; TRBD1 might be the D (5 bases). There are 14 residues in the CDR3. Trimming removed 6 bases at V and 2 bases at J, with 13 bases between. CDR1 and CDR2 (germline): LNHDA, SQIVND (reference sequence). The CDR3 bases are TGTGCCAGTAGAGAGCAGGGCTCCAACTATGGCTACACCTTC. The encoded protein is CASREQGSNYGYTF.

This clone was seen a few times. The sample holds other DNA sequences that translate to the same CDR3. The chain has TRBV19 and TRBJ2-1; 8 bases are shared with TRBD1. V lost 5 bases to trimming and J lost 1 base; unmatched junction nucleotides: 4. The CDR3 covers 15 residues. Per the germline V gene, CDR1 is LNHDA and CDR2 is SQIVND (reference sequence). The chain's CDR3 is CASSPTGGSYNEQFF. The CDR3 DNA reads as TGTGCCAGTAGTCCAACAGGGGGTTCCTACAATGAGCAGTTCTTC.

This clone has just a few counts. The chain has TRBV6-1 and TRBJ2-1, with D perhaps TRBD2 (5 bases). The CDR3 has 17 residues. Trimming shortened V by 1 base and J by 3 bases, and 16 bases separated the two germline ends. Germline CDR1 is MNHNS and CDR2 is SASEGT. CDR3 loop: CASSEVIRRGFYNEQFF. The DNA of the CDR3 is TGTGCCAGCAGTGAAGTTATTCGACGGGGTTTCTACAATGAGCAGTTCTTC.

This clone was seen just once. The chain recombines TRBV7-9 with TRBJ2-5; TRBD2 agrees at 7 bases. The ends lost 4 bases at V and 4 bases at J; junction bases unmatched: 9. The CDR3 runs 15 residues. CDR1 is SEHNR and CDR2 is FQNEAQ in the germline V gene (reference sequence). Written as DNA, the CDR3 is TGTGCCAGCAGCTCGCCTGAGCGGGGCCGAGAGACCCAGTACTTC. This translates into CASSSPERGRETQYF.

This clone was seen only once. The V gene is TRBV6-5, the J gene TRBJ1-2; no reliable D call. This CDR3 region has 12 residues. Trimming removed 2 bases at V and 3 bases at J, with 4 bases between. CDR1 and CDR2 (germline): MNHEY, SVGAGI. CDR3 in DNA: TGTGCCAGCAGTTACAGCTACTATGGCTACACCTTC. Translated, it gives CASSYSYYGYTF.

The chain recombines TRBV5-4 with TRBJ2-3, with 14 bases aligning to TRBD2. Germline CDR1 reads SGHNT; CDR2 reads YYREEE (reference sequence). V lost 0 bases and J lost 7; bases outside the gene matches: 7. The CDR3 runs to 17 residues. The CDR3 spells CASSLGLAGGKKHTQYF. The CDR3 nucleotides read TGTGCCAGCAGCTTGGGACTAGCGGGAGGGAAGAAACATACGCAGTATTTT.

This clone was detected once. The CDR3 DNA is TGTGCCAGCAGCGACAGGAGGGAGGGCGGCTACACCTTC. Translation: CASSDRREGGYTF. The chain links TRBV2 to TRBJ1-2; tentatively, D is TRBD1 (6 bases). V was shortened by 6 bases and J by 8 bases, with 16 bases between the two germline ends. Germline V gene data show CDR1 as SNHLY and CDR2 as FYNNEI. This CDR3 comprises 13 residues.

The J gene is TRBJ2-1, the V gene TRBV6-1; 9 bases are shared with TRBD2. CDR1 and CDR2 (germline): MNHNS, SASEGT. The CDR3 is 15 amino acids. Trimming removed 5 bases from V and 4 bases from J; junction bases left unmatched: 6. The chain's CDR3 is CASSKRTSEYNEQFF. In DNA form, the CDR3 reads TGTGCCAGCAGTAAACGGACTAGCGAGTACAATGAGCAGTTCTTC.